The 13 T cell receptor beta chains listed next were all sequenced from one sample in a study of T cell responses to AZD1222 COVID-19 vaccine. Method: immunoSEQ multiplex PCR; TCRdb's copy keeps in-frame clones and lacks some. The sample lists tens of thousands of clones, around nine tenths seen once, with roughly 5% in the top ten. The material was peripheral blood, obtained 28 days after the second AZD1222 dose. The receptors shown here come from an adult who received the AZD1222 COVID-19 vaccine.

This clone was seen at least ten times. V and J are TRBV19 and TRBJ2-7; 7 bases map to TRBD2. V was pared by 4 bases and J by 3 bases, with 6 bases of the junction left unmatched. The germline CDR1 and CDR2 sequences are LNHDA and SQIVND (reference sequence). The CDR3 spans 14 residues. The CDR3 sequence is CASSKGAGNYEQYF. The DNA of the CDR3 is TGTGCCAGTAGTAAGGGAGCGGGAAACTACGAGCAGTACTTC.

The V gene is TRBV28, the J gene TRBJ1-4, with TRBD1 as a possible D gene (5 bases). V shed 6 bases and J shed 0 bases, with 11 bases lying between them. This CDR3 is built from 15 residues. Per the germline V gene, CDR1 is MDHEN and CDR2 is SYDVKM. The CDR3 nucleotides read TGTGCCAGCAGCCCGACAGTTGCAACTAATGAAAAACTGTTTTTT. Protein: CASSPTVATNEKLFF. The full variable domain, with the rest looked up from reference TRBV28 and TRBJ1-4, is DVKVTQSSRYLVKRTGEKVFLECVQDMDHENMFWYRQDPGLGLRLIYFSYDVKMKEKGDIPEGYSVSREKKERFSLILESASTNQTSMYLCASSPTVATNEKLFFGSGTQLSVL.

The chain couples TRBV2 to TRBJ2-4; TRBD1 or TRBD2 may be the D gene (5 bases each). Trimming cost V 1 base and J 4 bases, with 11 bases left between them. The germline gives CDR1 SNHLY, CDR2 FYNNEI. The CDR3 spans 15 residues. As DNA, the CDR3 is TGTGCCAGCAGTGAAGACCGGGGACCAAAAAACATTCAGTACTTC. Its protein product is CASSEDRGPKNIQYF.

Only one count was recorded for this clone. This rearrangement joins TRBV28 to TRBJ2-7; 9 nucleotides agree with TRBD1. The CDR3 has 15 residues. Per germline, CDR1 MDHEN and CDR2 SYDVKM. Germline trimming cut 1 base from V and 7 bases from J; bases unmatched to any gene: 8. CDR3 sequence: CASSLLGQGRGEQYF. As DNA, the CDR3 is TGTGCCAGCAGTTTATTGGGACAGGGAAGAGGGGAGCAGTACTTC.

The chain employs TRBV3-1 (or the pseudogene TRBV3-2) and TRBJ1-6; D is unclear. The CDR3 runs 12 residues. CDR1 LGHDT and CDR2 YNNKEL come from the germline V gene (reference sequence). Trimming pared 2 bases from V and 11 bases from J, leaving 7 bases between. CDR3 sequence (DNA): TGTGCCAGCAGCCAACTCCTGACACCCCTCCACTTT. As protein: CASSQLLTPLHF.

The genes are TRBV2 and TRBJ2-7, with D perhaps matching TRBD1 (5 bases). The V end lost 5 bases, the J end lost 4 bases, and 6 bases lay between the germline ends. CDR1 and CDR2 from the germline V gene are SNHLY and FYNNEI. CDR3 length equals 11 residues. The CDR3 DNA sequence: TGTGCCAGCAGTCCAGGGTACGAGCAGTACTTC. This encodes CASSPGYEQYF.

The V and J genes are TRBV15 and TRBJ2-1; TRBD2 matches at 7 bases. Germline lookup yields CDR1 LNHNV and CDR2 YYDKDF (reference sequence). This CDR3 comprises 14 residues. Trimming removed 6 bases from V and 5 bases from J; junction bases left unmatched: 7. CDR3 loop: CATRRRGLNNEQFF. The DNA for the CDR3 is TGTGCCACCAGGCGGCGGGGACTAAACAATGAGCAGTTCTTC.

The genes are TRBV7-9 and TRBJ1-2; D ambiguous. From germline, CDR1 is SEHNR and CDR2 FQNEAQ (reference sequence). V lost 1 base to trimming and J lost 8 bases, with 8 bases between them. The CDR3 totals 12 residues. As DNA, the CDR3 is TGTGCCAGCAGCTTAGGGTCTTGGGGCTACACCTTC. This gives the protein CASSLGSWGYTF. The variable domain in full, with the rest retrieved from reference TRBV7-9 and TRBJ1-2, is DTGVSQNPRHKITKRGQNVTFRCDPISEHNRLYWYRQTLGQGPEFLTYFQNEAQLEKSRLLSDRFSAERPKGSFSTLEIQRTEQGDSAMYLCASSLGSWGYTFGSGTRLTVV.

The chain joins TRBV30 to TRBJ1-2; 9 nucleotides line up with TRBD1. Per germline, CDR1 GTSNPN and CDR2 SVGIG (reference sequence). V trimming: 8 bases; J trimming: 5 bases; junction bases outside the gene matches: 12. The CDR3 contains 14 residues. CDR3 in DNA: TGTGCCGGGAAGGGACAGGGAGATAGTTATGGCTACACCTTC. Protein: CAGKGQGDSYGYTF.

This chain links TRBV6-5 with TRBJ1-4; 7 positions match TRBD1. Germline values: CDR1 MNHEY, CDR2 SVGAGI. V was pared by 6 bases and J by 5 bases, with 9 bases of the junction left unmatched. The CDR3 has 15 amino acids. For the CDR3, the DNA is TGTGCCAGCAGGAGAGACGGGACAGTGAATGAAAAACTGTTTTTT. Its protein is CASRRDGTVNEKLFF.

The DNA of the CDR3 is TGCGCCAGCAGCCGGGACAGGGCGAAGCACGAGCAGTACTTC. Residues: CASSRDRAKHEQYF. V is TRBV10-1 and J is TRBJ2-7; the match to TRBD1 covers 9 bases. With 6 bases clipped from V and 5 bases from J, the junction kept 8 bases outside the gene matches. Germline CDR1 WNHNN, CDR2 SYGVQD (reference sequence). The CDR3 has 14 residues.

V is TRBV5-1 and J is TRBJ1-3, with D maybe TRBD1 (6 bases). In germline, CDR1 is SGHRS, CDR2 YFSETQ. The CDR3 extends over 14 amino acids. V dropped 5 bases and J dropped 2 bases, with 11 bases sitting between them. The CDR3 spells CASSQAGAGNTIYF. The CDR3 DNA reads TGCGCCAGCAGTCAAGCAGGGGCTGGAAACACCATATATTTT.

The CDR3 DNA reads TGTGCCAGCTGTCGAGCTAATGAAAAACTGTTTTTT. The encoded protein is CASCRANEKLFF. The chain joins TRBV12-3 or TRBV12-4 to TRBJ1-4; D uncertain. Trimming shortened V by 8 bases and J by 3 bases, and 7 bases separated the two germline ends. The CDR3 extends over 12 amino acids.